Below, 19 T cell receptor beta chains from the same sample are listed, as sequenced in a study of T cells in Graves' hyperthyroidism and ophthalmopathy. TCR beta CDR3 sequences were amplified from RNA transcripts. During a first-round RT-PCR of the TCR CDR3, the HTBI primer set was used. TCRdb re-called the multiplex PCR reads through MiXCR, storing one row per CDR3 protein. The sample shows roughly 500,000 distinct CDR3 sequences, more than 45% of them seen only once. Sequencing was carried out using peripheral blood or thyroid tissue (not recorded which). Receptor source: an adult woman with Graves' disease, either hyperthyroidism or ophthalmopathy (not recorded which).

This clonotype was observed many times. The DNA of the CDR3 is TGTGCCAGCAGTTTTTTCAGGCGACTAGATGGGTACACTGAAGCTTTCTTT. This gives the protein CASSFFRRLDGYTEAFF. This sequence joins TRBV12-3 or TRBV12-4 and TRBJ1-1; D gene uncertain. The CDR3 length is 17 residues. Trimming took off 3 bases at V and 3 bases at J, with 20 bases between the two ends.

This clonotype showed up many times. The genes are TRBV4-1 and TRBJ1-1; D perhaps matches TRBD1 (5 bases). From germline, CDR1 is MGHRA and CDR2 YSYEKL. This CDR3 has 14 amino acids. Trimming stripped 4 bases from V and 10 bases from J, with 19 bases between. The CDR3 region is CASSPRRDPLGAFF. The CDR3 DNA sequence: TGCGCCAGCAGCCCTCGCAGGGACCCTCTGGGAGCTTTCTTT.

CDR3 sequence: CATSTHGQDGETQYF. In nucleotides, the CDR3 is TGTGCCACCAGCACCCACGGGCAGGATGGCGAGACCCAGTACTTC. The chain recombines TRBV15 with TRBJ2-5; D not resolved. Trimming shortened V by 4 bases and J by 5 bases, and 17 bases separated the two germline ends. Germline assignment: CDR1 LNHNV and CDR2 YYDKDF (reference sequence). This CDR3 has 15 amino acids.

This clonotype was observed at least ten times. This sequence joins TRBV2 and TRBJ2-5; D possibly corresponds to TRBD1 (6 bases). Trimming took off 6 bases at V and 5 bases at J, with 19 bases between the two ends. This CDR3 has 15 amino acids. The germline V gene has CDR1 SNHLY and CDR2 FYNNEI. The chain's CDR3 is CASRTQGWMIETQYF. For the CDR3, the DNA is TGTGCCAGCAGGACCCAGGGGTGGATGATTGAGACCCAGTACTTC.

The chain links TRBV7-2 to TRBJ1-2; D is undetermined. This CDR3 has 14 amino acids. CDR1 is SGHTA and CDR2 is FQGNSA in the germline V gene. V was cut by 6 bases and J by 4 bases, with 15 bases left in between. The DNA for the CDR3 is TGTGCCAGCAGTTCAAGACTGACGGTCTATGGCTACACCTTC. Amino acids: CASSSRLTVYGYTF. Combining the CDR3 with reference TRBV7-2 and TRBJ1-2 gives the whole variable domain GAGVSQSPSNKVTEKGKDVELRCDPISGHTALYWYRQSLGQGLEFLIYFQGNSAPDKSGLPSDRFSAERTGGSVSTLTIQRTQQEDSAVYLCASSSRLTVYGYTFGSGTRLTVV.

This clonotype was recorded at least ten times. The chain recombines TRBV11-2 with TRBJ1-2, with D maybe TRBD1 (6 bases). Germline CDR1 reads SGHAT; CDR2 reads FQNNGV. The CDR3 has 13 amino acids. V was pared by 2 bases and J by 3 bases, with 7 bases between. CDR3 sequence reads: CASSLNRDYGYTF. The CDR3 region has the DNA TGTGCCAGCAGCTTAAACAGGGACTATGGCTACACCTTC.

The chain couples TRBV7-3 to TRBJ1-2; TRBD1 matches 9 bases. The CDR3 runs to 17 residues. Germline V gene sequence: CDR1 SGHTA, CDR2 FQGTGA. The junction had 14 bases not matched to a gene; V was cut back by 5 bases and J by 4 bases. As DNA, the CDR3 is TGTGCCAGCAGCCAAACCGGCCCCGGGACAGGGCTCTATGGCTACACCTTC. Its translation: CASSQTGPGTGLYGYTF. The entire variable domain, with the rest obtained from reference TRBV7-3 and TRBJ1-2, is as follows: GAGVSQTPSNKVTEKGKYVELRCDPISGHTALYWYRQSLGQGPEFLIYFQGTGAADDSGLPNDRFFAVRPEGSVSTLKIQRTERGDSAVYLCASSQTGPGTGLYGYTFGSGTRLTVV.

At least ten counts were recorded for this clonotype. The CDR3: CASSFGVGTMNTEAFF. In DNA form, the CDR3 reads TGTGCCAGCAGCTTCGGGGTAGGGACCATGAACACTGAAGCTTTCTTT. This chain links TRBV5-5 with TRBJ1-1, with D possibly being TRBD1 (5 bases). The CDR3 totals 16 residues. Germline assignment: CDR1 SGHKS and CDR2 YYEKEE (reference sequence). V lost 2 bases, J lost 0 bases, and 14 bases lay in between. The full variable domain, in which reference TRBV5-5 and TRBJ1-1 provide the parts outside the CDR3, is DAGVTQSPTHLIKTRGQQVTLRCSPISGHKSVSWYQQVLGQGPQFIFQYYEKEERGRGNFPDRFSARQFPNYSSELNVNALLLGDSALYLCASSFGVGTMNTEAFFGQGTRLTVV.

The chain combines TRBV6-4 with TRBJ2-5; the D gene is possibly TRBD1 (6 bases). Germline lookup yields CDR1 MRHNA and CDR2 SNTAGT. V lost 0 bases and J 7 bases, leaving 18 bases between the germline ends. This CDR3 is 16 amino acids long. In DNA form, the CDR3 reads TGTGCCAGCAGTGACTCGACGGGGACACGGGTCGGGACCCAGTACTTC. Residues: CASSDSTGTRVGTQYF.

This clonotype has ten or more counts. The gene calls are TRBV2 and TRBJ2-7, with a possible D match to TRBD1 (6 bases). The CDR3 consists of 15 residues. Germline CDR1 is SNHLY and CDR2 is FYNNEI. The V and J ends lost 5 bases and 6 bases respectively, with 20 bases between them. CDR3 sequence: CASSSPEFTGLEQYF. The CDR3 DNA reads as TGTGCCAGCAGTTCTCCAGAATTTACAGGGCTCGAGCAGTACTTC.

The V call is TRBV20-1, the J call TRBJ2-5; 10 bases match TRBD2. With V trimmed by 2 bases and J by 5 bases, 11 bases remained unmatched. Germline V gene lookup returns CDR1 DFQATT and CDR2 SNEGSKA (reference sequence). The CDR3 sequence is 16 residues long. The CDR3 DNA follows: TGCAGTGCTAGAAGAGGTCTCCTTAGCGGGAGGGAGACCCAGTACTTC. Its translation is CSARRGLLSGRETQYF.

This clonotype was observed at least ten times. The chain combines TRBV16 with TRBJ1-1; no reliable D call. V lost 7 bases to trimming and J lost 3 bases, with 12 bases between them. The CDR3 loop spans 13 amino acids. Germline CDR1 and CDR2: KGHSY and FQNENV. In nucleotides, the CDR3 is TGTGCCAGCACTAGGGAGGGTTACACTGAAGCTTTCTTT. Residues: CASTREGYTEAFF.

This clonotype was seen ten or more times. V gene TRBV11-2 combines with J gene TRBJ1-1; a possible D gene is TRBD1 (6 bases). Between the trimmed V and J ends, which lost 4 bases and 4 bases, there was a span of 22 bases. Germline CDR1 is SGHAT and CDR2 is FQNNGV. CDR3 length: 17 amino acids. CDR3 residues: CASSSQGRDERGTEAFF. The CDR3 coding sequence is TGTGCCAGCAGCTCCCAGGGGAGGGACGAACGGGGCACTGAAGCTTTCTTT.

V and J are TRBV5-1 and TRBJ2-2; D assignment may be TRBD1 or TRBD2 (5 bases each). CDR1 is SGHRS, CDR2 YFSETQ, per germline. Trimming cost V 6 bases and J 2 bases, with 11 bases left between them. The CDR3 runs 14 residues. CDR3 region: CASTSGTNTGELFF. CDR3 bases: TGCGCCAGCACCTCCGGGACCAACACCGGGGAGCTGTTTTTT.

V usage is TRBV5-1 and J usage is TRBJ2-1; 13 bases are a match to TRBD2. The length of the CDR3 is 17 residues. The junction had 8 bases not matched to a gene; V was cut back by 0 bases and J by 8 bases. CDR1 and CDR2 from the germline V gene are SGHRS and YFSETQ. CDR3 DNA: TGCGCCAGCAGCTTGGCGGTGACTAGCGGGAGGATTTATGAGCAGTTCTTC. Amino acid sequence: CASSLAVTSGRIYEQFF. The full variable domain, its missing parts supplied by reference TRBV5-1 and TRBJ2-1, is KAGVTQTPRYLIKTRGQQVTLSCSPISGHRSVSWYQQTPGQGLQFLFEYFSETQRNKGNFPGRFSGRQFSNSRSEMNVSTLELGDSALYLCASSLAVTSGRIYEQFFGPGTRLTVL.

The table lists this clonotype with many counts. The CDR3 here is CASRGGRTEAFF. In nucleotides, the CDR3 is TGCGCCAGCAGAGGAGGGCGCACTGAAGCTTTCTTT. J is TRBJ1-1 and V is TRBV5-1; no clear D gene. The germline V gene encodes CDR1 SGHRS and CDR2 YFSETQ. V lost 5 bases and J lost 4, with 9 bases in between. The CDR3 totals 12 residues.

The V and J genes are TRBV14 and TRBJ1-1, with D maybe TRBD1 (5 bases). CDR1 is SGHDN, CDR2 FVKESK, per germline. This CDR3 region has 14 residues. The V gene lost 4 bases and the J gene lost 4 bases, with 13 bases spanning the gap. As DNA, the CDR3 is TGTGCCAGCAGCCCAGGCGGGGCTAGCACTGAAGCTTTCTTT. It codes for CASSPGGASTEAFF.

This clonotype was seen a handful of times. A read error is possible here, since a much larger clone lies one base away. The V call is TRBV7-2, the J call TRBJ2-5; D is unresolved. This CDR3 has 10 amino acids. V lost 11 bases, J lost 7 bases, and 11 bases lay in between. Germline loops: CDR1 SGHTA, CDR2 FQGNSA. CDR3 sequence: CAWSVGTQYF. The CDR3 coding sequence is TGTGCCTGGAGTGTGGGGACCCAGTACTTC.

This clonotype was counted ten times or more. The V call is TRBV18, the J call TRBJ2-7; the D gene could be TRBD1 or TRBD2 (5 bases each). V lost 2 bases and J lost 3, with 11 bases in between. Germline CDR1 and CDR2: KGHSH and LQKENI. The CDR3 is 14 residues long. The DNA for the CDR3 is TGTGCCAGCTCACCAGATGGGACCATCTACGAGCAGTACTTC. This encodes CASSPDGTIYEQYF.